Listed below are T cell receptor beta chains from one sample, sequenced in a study of cytomegalovirus exposure and HLA in healthy donors. TCRdb's copy holds only in-frame clones and misses some; the assay was immunoSEQ multiplex PCR. The data hold about 52,000 clones, with around three fifths observed a single time. Source material: PBMCs. These receptors originate from a human donor in good health. Both conserved end residues are part of each CDR3. Each record gives: D gene, J gene, clone size, CDR3 length, V gene, CDR3 protein, CDR3 DNA. The D gene is left open where the match is weak. Size is omitted from some rows. Given values are once, few, many or a class for expanded clones.

>-|TRBJ2-3|-|12|TRBV30
CAWRMPSVTQYF
TGTGCCTGGAGGATGCCTAGCGTAACGCAGTATTTT
>TRBD1|TRBJ2-7|-|15|TRBV29-1
CSVDYANRGEGEQYF
TGCAGCGTTGACTATGCGAACAGGGGTGAGGGGGAGCAGTACTTC
>TRBD1|TRBJ1-1|few|14|TRBV6-5
CASSPSRGAGEAFF
TGTGCCAGCAGTCCGTCCAGGGGGGCGGGTGAAGCTTTCTTT
>-|TRBJ2-1|few|15|TRBV5-8
CASRIGKGWGNEQFF
TGTGCCAGCAGGATCGGAAAGGGGTGGGGCAATGAGCAGTTCTTC
>TRBD2|TRBJ2-1|few|13|TRBV6-1
CASRPSGRNEQFF
TGTGCCAGCCGGCCTAGCGGGAGGAATGAGCAGTTCTTC
>-|TRBJ1-5|-|17|TRBV7-9
CASSVTGTQNSNQPQHF
TGTGCCAGCAGCGTAACCGGGACACAGAATAGCAATCAGCCCCAGCATTTT
>-|TRBJ2-6|-|15|TRBV28
CASRERVSGANVLTF
TGTGCCAGCAGGGAACGGGTCTCTGGGGCCAACGTCCTGACTTTC
>TRBD2|TRBJ2-1|-|16|TRBV18
CASSPPLAGGPHEQFF
TGTGCCAGCTCACCACCGCTAGCGGGGGGGCCGCATGAGCAGTTCTTC
>-|TRBJ1-5|few|15|TRBV6-1
CASQYGDYSNQPQHF
TGTGCCAGTCAATACGGGGACTATAGCAATCAGCCCCAGCATTTT
>TRBD1|TRBJ2-1|-|15|TRBV9
CASSRTGTASAEQFF
TGTGCCAGCAGCAGGACAGGGACGGCCTCGGCTGAGCAGTTCTTC
>TRBD1|TRBJ2-7|-|15|TRBV7-2
CASSLDRVRSYEQYF
TGTGCCAGCAGCTTGGACAGGGTACGGTCCTACGAGCAGTACTTC
>TRBD2|TRBJ2-5|-|18|TRBV7-6
CASSLDSGSGGFQETQYF
TGTGCCAGCAGCTTAGATAGTGGTAGCGGGGGATTCCAAGAGACCCAGTACTTC